This is a list of T cell receptor beta chains from one sample in a study of blood T cell repertoires in COVID-19. Assay: immunoSEQ multiplex PCR; the TCRdb copy retains only in-frame clones and omits some. The sample has about 310,000 clones; 80% to 90% are singletons. Sequencing was performed on PBMCs or T cells enriched from blood (not recorded which). Every receptor here comes from a young woman who had recovered from COVID-19. CDR3s include the opening cysteine and the closing phenylalanine or tryptophan.

>TRBV4-2|TRBJ1-4|17
CASSPLLSRETNEKLFF
>TRBV6-5|TRBJ1-5|15
CASRRSGTGNQPQHF
>TRBV27|TRBJ2-7|18
CASSSKGVSGPTPYEQYF
>TRBV5-8|TRBJ1-2|14
CASSLLRALRSYTF
>TRBV7-9|TRBJ1-4|14
CASSLAGRNEKLFF
>TRBV7-9|TRBJ1-1|13
CASSLTLNTEAFF
>TRBV18|TRBJ2-2|15
CASSPRASGTGELFF
>TRBV11-3|TRBJ2-1|13
CASSLDIYNEQFF
>TRBV5-1|TRBJ2-4|18
CASSFPRTSGVAKNIQYF
>TRBV24-1|TRBJ1-6|15
CATSETDGDNSPLHF
>TRBV6-2/TRBV6-3|TRBJ1-2|13
CASSDRTGEGYTF
>TRBV19|TRBJ2-2|14
CASSIGTSRGELFF
>TRBV2|TRBJ2-7|14
CASSVLQGRREQYF
>TRBV7-9|TRBJ1-1|13
CASSRGLGTEAFF
>TRBV9|TRBJ2-2|16
CASSVAGTGGTGELFF
>TRBV7-2|TRBJ2-7|15
CASSLARGGHYEQYF
>TRBV27|TRBJ2-1|17
CASSLKAGLAGYNEQFF
>TRBV6-2/TRBV6-3|TRBJ1-2|14
CASSYGGPPGGYTF
>TRBV13|TRBJ1-2|14
CASSLVGGGYGYTF
>TRBV24-1|TRBJ2-5|18
CASTWAMGAMEDQETQYF
>TRBV5-5|TRBJ1-5|16
CASSLGGDGGVQPQHF
>TRBV28|TRBJ1-2|15
CASSPTLTGGDGYTF
>TRBV19|TRBJ1-5|15
CASRPGQVGNQPQHF
>TRBV6-1|TRBJ1-2|13
CASSEMGQYGYTF
>TRBV6-2/TRBV6-3|TRBJ2-5|19
CASSYLAGGPQPLQETQYF
>TRBV10-3|TRBJ1-1|14
CAISDNRGNTEAFF
>TRBV7-2|TRBJ1-3|16
CASSLSSGTVGNTIYF
>TRBV7-3|TRBJ2-2|14
CASSLGQNTGELFF
>TRBV19|TRBJ2-5|15
CASSIASRGWETQYF
>TRBV7-8|TRBJ2-7|14
CASSYTSGLYEQYF
>TRBV5-5|TRBJ2-3|18
CASSLLGPTGLWADTQYF
>TRBV6-2/TRBV6-3|TRBJ2-3|15
CASSAVGGRSDTQYF
>TRBV5-5|TRBJ2-7|17
CASSLEQGRIPPYEQYF
>TRBV7-2|TRBJ2-5|14
CASSRKRVEETQYF
>TRBV3-1/TRBV3-2|TRBJ2-1|17
CASSQGLAGGPTGEQFF
>TRBV12-5|TRBJ1-5|13
CATMGQNNQPQHF
>TRBV6-6|TRBJ1-1|21
CASSFLPPRTQGHWGNTEAFF
>TRBV6-5|TRBJ2-7|13
CASRPGRWSEQYF
>TRBV11-2|TRBJ2-7|14
CASSLSGSSYEQYF
>TRBV7-2|TRBJ1-5|15
CASSLVGDGNQPQHF
>TRBV15|TRBJ1-5|15
CATSGDRGGNQPQHF
>TRBV14|TRBJ1-1|15
CASSQDLDSYTEAFF
>TRBV10-3|TRBJ2-7|12
CATSRGQNEQYF
>TRBV11-2|TRBJ1-4|17
CASSPWGRSTTNEKLFF
>TRBV9|TRBJ2-1|15
CASSVAGDSYNEQFF
>TRBV5-4|TRBJ1-2|14
CASRSRVSNYGYTF
>TRBV6-5|TRBJ2-1|15
CASSYTGTRGNEQFF
>TRBV25-1|TRBJ2-7|16
CASSGAGTAVAYEQYF
>TRBV19|TRBJ1-2|13
CASSIEQGYGYTF